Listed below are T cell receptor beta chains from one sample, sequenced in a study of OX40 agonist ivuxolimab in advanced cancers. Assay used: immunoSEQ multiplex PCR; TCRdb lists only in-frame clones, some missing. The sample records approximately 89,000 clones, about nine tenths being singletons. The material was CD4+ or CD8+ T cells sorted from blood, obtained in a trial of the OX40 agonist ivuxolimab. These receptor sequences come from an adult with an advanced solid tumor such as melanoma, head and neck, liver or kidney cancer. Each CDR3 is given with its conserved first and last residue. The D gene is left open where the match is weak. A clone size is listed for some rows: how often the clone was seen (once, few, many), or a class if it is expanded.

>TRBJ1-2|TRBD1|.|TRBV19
TGTGCCAGTAGTATATTCTCAGGGGGCGGCTATGGCTACACCTTC
CASSIFSGGGYGYTF
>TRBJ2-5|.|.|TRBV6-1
TGTGCCAGCAGTCCCAGGGCTGAGACCCAGTACTTC
CASSPRAETQYF
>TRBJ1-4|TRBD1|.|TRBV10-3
TGTGCCATCAGTGAGATACAGCTGGACAGGAGGGGTGAAAAACTGTTTTTT
CAISEIQLDRRGEKLFF
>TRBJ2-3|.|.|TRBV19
TGTGCCAGTAGTGGGGGTTATAGCACAGATACGCAGTATTTT
CASSGGYSTDTQYF
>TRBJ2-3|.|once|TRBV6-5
TGTGCCAGCATTTCCGGGCACACAGATACGCAGTATTTT
CASISGHTDTQYF
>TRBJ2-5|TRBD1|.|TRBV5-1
TGCGCCAGCAGCTCAGCCGGGACAGGGATACAAGAGACCCAGTACTTC
CASSSAGTGIQETQYF
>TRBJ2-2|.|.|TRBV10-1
TGCGCCAGCAGTGGATCCCCTTTTGTGGCCGGGGAGCTGTTTTTT
CASSGSPFVAGELFF
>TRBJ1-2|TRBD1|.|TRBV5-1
TGCGCCAGCAGACAAGGGACAGTAGGGGGGTATGGCTACACCTTC
CASRQGTVGGYGYTF
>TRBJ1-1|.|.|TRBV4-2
TGTGCCAGCAGCCAGGAGGGGGTTACCACTGAAGCTTTCTTT
CASSQEGVTTEAFF
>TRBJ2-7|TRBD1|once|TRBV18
TGTGCCAGCTCACCGATGGACAGGGGGCTGTACTACGAGCAGTACTTC
CASSPMDRGLYYEQYF
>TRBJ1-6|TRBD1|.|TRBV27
TGTGCCAGCAGTTTATCGGGACAGGGGTGGTCACCCCTCCACTTT
CASSLSGQGWSPLHF
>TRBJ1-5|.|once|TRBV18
TGTGCCAGCTCACCACTTGGGACTCAACCCTTGAATAGCAATCAGCCCCAGCATTTT
CASSPLGTQPLNSNQPQHF
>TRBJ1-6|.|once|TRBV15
TGTGCCACCAGCAGAGACTACGGGACCGCACTCCCACCCCTCCACTTT
CATSRDYGTALPPLHF
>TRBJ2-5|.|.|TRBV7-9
TGTGCCAGCAGCTTAAGAGGAGGTGCGACTCGGACTAATCAAGAGACCCAGTACTTC
CASSLRGGATRTNQETQYF
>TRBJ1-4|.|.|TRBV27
TGTGCCAGCAGTCCCCAGGGCGGAAAACTGTTTTTT
CASSPQGGKLFF
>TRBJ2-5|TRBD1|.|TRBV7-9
TGTGCCAGCAGCTCGGTGGGACAGGCCTCTGGGGCCCAGTACTTC
CASSSVGQASGAQYF
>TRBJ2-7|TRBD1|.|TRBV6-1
TGTGCCAGCAGTACAAACAGGGGGCTTGACTACGAGCAGTACTTC
CASSTNRGLDYEQYF
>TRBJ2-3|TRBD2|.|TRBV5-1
TGCGCCAGCAGTCTCGGCGGGGGGGCAGATACGCAGTATTTT
CASSLGGGADTQYF
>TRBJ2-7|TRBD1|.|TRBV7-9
TGTGCCAGCAGCCGACAGGACAGGGAGGTCGGGCAGTACTTC
CASSRQDREVGQYF
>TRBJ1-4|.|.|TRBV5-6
TGTGCCAGCAGCACCGACAGTAACGTAGGAAAACTGTTTTTT
CASSTDSNVGKLFF
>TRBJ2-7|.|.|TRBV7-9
TGTGCCAGCAGCTTAATGGGGTTCGTCATGGTGTACGAGCAGTACTTC
CASSLMGFVMVYEQYF
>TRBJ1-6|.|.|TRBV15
TGTGCCACCAGCAGAGACAGGATATATAATTCACCCCTCCACTTT
CATSRDRIYNSPLHF
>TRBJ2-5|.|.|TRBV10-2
TGCGCCAGCAGTGAAATCGAAGGGACCCAGTACTTC
CASSEIEGTQYF
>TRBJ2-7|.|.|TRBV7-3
TGTGCCAGCAGCTTAAACGGGGGCCCCTACGAGCAGTACTTC
CASSLNGGPYEQYF
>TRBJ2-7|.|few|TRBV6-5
TGTGCCAGCAGTTACGGGGGAACGGGTTCCTACGAGCAGTACTTC
CASSYGGTGSYEQYF
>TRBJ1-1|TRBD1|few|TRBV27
TGTGCCAGCCGTGGGACAGGGGGCACTGAAGCTTTCTTT
CASRGTGGTEAFF
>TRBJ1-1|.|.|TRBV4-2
TGTGCCAGCAGCCAAGATCTCCCCCAGTGGGCCGACACTGAAGCTTTCTTT
CASSQDLPQWADTEAFF
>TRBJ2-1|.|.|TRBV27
TGTGCCAGCGCAACCCTGGGGGGTTCCTACAATGAGCAGTTCTTC
CASATLGGSYNEQFF
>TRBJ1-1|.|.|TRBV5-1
TGCGCCAGCAGCGCAAAACTGGGAATAACTGAAGCTTTCTTT
CASSAKLGITEAFF
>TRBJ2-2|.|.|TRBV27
TGTGCCTCCCGAGCCCCGGGTAGGCAGACCGGGGAGCTGTTTTTT
CASRAPGRQTGELFF
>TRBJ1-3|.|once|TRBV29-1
TGCAGCGTTGGCGGACCCGGGGAGAACACCATATATTTT
CSVGGPGENTIYF
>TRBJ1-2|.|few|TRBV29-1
TGCAGCGTTGGTTCGGGGGGCGGATTCGATGGCTACACCTTC
CSVGSGGGFDGYTF
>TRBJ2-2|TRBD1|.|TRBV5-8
TGTGCCAGCAGCTTGGTAGGGGGCTCGGGAACCGGGGAGCTGTTTTTT
CASSLVGGSGTGELFF
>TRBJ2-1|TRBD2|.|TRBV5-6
TGTGCCAGCAGCTTGACTAGCGGGAATCACAATGAGCAGTTCTTC
CASSLTSGNHNEQFF
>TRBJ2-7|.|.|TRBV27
TGTGCCAGCAGTAATCCGAGGGGTATAGGTATCGACGAGCAGTACTTC
CASSNPRGIGIDEQYF
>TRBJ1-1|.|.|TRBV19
TGTGCCAGTATAGGGGACAAATCAAACACAGCTTTCTTT
CASIGDKSNTAFF
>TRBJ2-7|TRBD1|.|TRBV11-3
TGTGCCAGCAGCTTAGACGGGACAGGGGGTAAGCAGTACTTC
CASSLDGTGGKQYF
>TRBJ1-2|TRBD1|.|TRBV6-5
TGTGCCAGCAGTTATCAAGAGGGGGCCTACTATGGCTACACCTTC
CASSYQEGAYYGYTF
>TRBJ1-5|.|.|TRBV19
TGTGCCAGTAGTATTCAACCCAGTGGGCAGGGGAATCAGCCCCAGCATTTT
CASSIQPSGQGNQPQHF
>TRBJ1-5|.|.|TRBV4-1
TGCGCCAGCAGCTCCCGGGTTAGCAATCAGCCCCAGCATTTT
CASSSRVSNQPQHF
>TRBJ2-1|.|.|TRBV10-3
TGTGCCATCAGAGATTCAAGTGATGAGCAGTTCTTC
CAIRDSSDEQFF
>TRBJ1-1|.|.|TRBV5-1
TGCGCCAGCAGCTCCTGGGGCAGGGGTCCCACTGAAGCTTTCTTT
CASSSWGRGPTEAFF
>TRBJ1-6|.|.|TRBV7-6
TGTGCCAGCAGCTTATTAGCGGAGGGGTGGATTTCACCCCTCCACTTT
CASSLLAEGWISPLHF
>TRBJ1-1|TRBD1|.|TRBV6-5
TGTGCCAGCAGTTTAGGGACAGCAAAGAACACTGAAGCTTTCTTT
CASSLGTAKNTEAFF
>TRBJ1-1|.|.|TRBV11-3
TGTGCCAGCAGCTCCGCGGGGTACACTGAAGCTTTCTTT
CASSSAGYTEAFF
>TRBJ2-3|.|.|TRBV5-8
TGTGCCAGCAGCTCCTCCCACCTGAATACGCAGTATTTT
CASSSSHLNTQYF
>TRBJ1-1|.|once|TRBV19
TGTGCCAGTAGTATAGGGGGCCGGAACACTGAAGCTTTCTTT
CASSIGGRNTEAFF
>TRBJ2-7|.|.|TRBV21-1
TGTGCCAGCAACCAGAGACAGGGGGAGTTCTACGAGCAGTACTTC
CASNQRQGEFYEQYF
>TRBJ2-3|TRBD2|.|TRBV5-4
TGTGCCAGCAGCTCCGGACTAGATCCCATCACAGATACGCAGTATTTT
CASSSGLDPITDTQYF
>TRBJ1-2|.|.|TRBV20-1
TGCAGTGCTAGATCAGGGGCCCACTACACCTTC
CSARSGAHYTF
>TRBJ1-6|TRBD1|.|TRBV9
TGTGCCAGCAGCGGCGGGACAGGGAGTAATTCGCCCCTCCACTTT
CASSGGTGSNSPLHF
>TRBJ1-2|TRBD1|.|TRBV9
TGTGCCAGCAGCGTCGAAGCCGGGACAGATAACTATGGCTACACCTTC
CASSVEAGTDNYGYTF
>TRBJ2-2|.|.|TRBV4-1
TGCGCCAGCCGGGGACCTAAGCTGTTTTTT
CASRGPKLFF
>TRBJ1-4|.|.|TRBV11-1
TGTGCCAGCAGCCCGAGGGGGGAGTCGGATGAAAAACTGTTTTTT
CASSPRGESDEKLFF